One sample yielded the 26 T cell receptor beta chains listed below, sequenced in a study of cytomegalovirus exposure and HLA in healthy donors. With 60 Vbeta and 13 Jbeta primers, the PCR was carried out. Here immunoSEQ multiplex PCR was the method, and the copy in TCRdb shows in-frame clones only, minus some. The sample holds about 86,000 clones, about 71% seen once. Material: PBMCs. These receptor sequences come from a man in his 60s in good health and CMV-seronegative.

The chain has TRBV16 and TRBJ2-2, with D perhaps matching TRBD1 (6 bases). Germline CDR1 reads KGHSY; CDR2 reads FQNENV. CDR3 size: 16 residues. Trimming took off 4 bases at V and 2 bases at J, with 14 bases between the two ends. The CDR3 loop reads CASSPIRDINTGELFF. The CDR3 DNA follows: TGTGCCAGCAGCCCAATTAGGGACATCAACACCGGGGAGCTGTTTTTT.

The rearrangement joins TRBV28 to TRBJ1-5; D perhaps matches TRBD1 (5 bases). The V and J ends lost 8 bases and 3 bases respectively, with 8 bases between them. The germline gives CDR1 MDHEN, CDR2 SYDVKM. This CDR3 has 12 amino acids. The CDR3 region has the DNA TGTGCCAGCCACAGGTCCAATCAGCCCCAGCATTTT. It encodes CASHRSNQPQHF.

The chain is built from TRBV5-6 and TRBJ2-1, with 10 nucleotides matching TRBD2. Trimming cost V 4 bases and J 3 bases; bases outside gene matches: 4. CDR3 size: 15 residues. The germline gives CDR1 SGHDT, CDR2 YYEEEE. CDR3 nucleotide sequence: TGTGCCAGCAGCCCCGGGACTAGCGACTACAATGAGCAGTTCTTC. Protein: CASSPGTSDYNEQFF.

CDR3 sequence reads: CASSLAFTEAFF. The CDR3 nucleotides read TGTGCCAGCAGCTTAGCTTTCACTGAAGCTTTCTTT. V is TRBV11-2 and J is TRBJ1-1, with D uncertain. Germline V CDR1 and CDR2: SGHAT, FQNNGV. This CDR3 contains 12 residues. The V end was cut by 1 base, the J end by 4 bases, with 4 bases between.

The V call is TRBV25-1, the J call TRBJ2-7; D possibly corresponds to TRBD1 (6 bases). Germline V CDR1 and CDR2: MGHDK, SYGVNS. This CDR3 spans 13 amino acids. Trimming cost V 6 bases and J 3 bases, with 12 bases left between them. The CDR3 is CASSPDRFYEQYF. CDR3 sequence (DNA): TGTGCCAGCAGCCCAGACAGGTTCTACGAGCAGTACTTC.

The sample holds a few counts of this clone. The chain combines TRBV5-4 with TRBJ1-4; D gene ambiguous. This CDR3 comprises 16 residues. Trimming took off 0 bases at V and 5 bases at J, with 14 bases between the two ends. CDR1 and CDR2 from the germline V gene are SGHNT and YYREEE (reference sequence). The CDR3 DNA reads TGTGCCAGCAGCTTGGGAGGAGCCCAAGGAAATGAAAAACTGTTTTTT. Translated: CASSLGGAQGNEKLFF.

The chain combines TRBV7-2 with TRBJ1-4; D gene uncertain. Trimming took off 2 bases at V and 3 bases at J, with 10 bases between the two ends. The length of the CDR3 is 15 residues. Germline CDR1 reads SGHTA; CDR2 reads FQGNSA. CDR3 amino acids: CASSLLAGPNEKLFF. The CDR3 DNA reads TGTGCCAGCAGCTTATTAGCGGGCCCTAATGAAAAACTGTTTTTT.

V and J are TRBV6-5 and TRBJ1-1, with TRBD1 as a possible D gene (5 bases). In germline, CDR1 is MNHEY, CDR2 SVGAGI. CDR3 size: 13 residues. V lost 8 bases and J lost 2, with 12 bases in between. The CDR3 sequence is CASLQGANTEAFF. The CDR3 DNA reads as TGTGCCAGCCTTCAGGGCGCCAACACTGAAGCTTTCTTT.

The chain employs TRBV2 and TRBJ2-7; 7 bases map to TRBD1. The V and J ends lost 6 bases and 4 bases, in that order; junction bases with no gene match: 9. Per the germline V gene, CDR1 is SNHLY and CDR2 is FYNNEI. The CDR3 is made up of 14 amino acids. The CDR3 loop is CASRRTGVLYEQYF. Written as DNA, the CDR3 is TGTGCCAGCAGAAGGACAGGCGTACTTTACGAGCAGTACTTC.

This clone was recorded only once. This sequence joins TRBV9 and TRBJ1-1, with D possibly TRBD1 on 6 matching bases. CDR3 length: 14 amino acids. Between the trimmed V and J ends, which lost 4 bases and 5 bases, there was a span of 15 bases. Germline V gives CDR1 SGDLS, CDR2 YYNGEE. The CDR3 nucleotides are TGTGCCAGCAGCTTAGAGGGGGGGGCAACTGAAGCTTTCTTT. Translation gives CASSLEGGATEAFF.

The chain is built from TRBV13 and TRBJ2-1; TRBD2 matches at 7 bases. The CDR3 spans 15 residues. The germline gives CDR1 PRHDT, CDR2 FYEKMQ (reference sequence). Trimming took 6 bases from V and 7 from J; bases not matched to a gene: 12. CDR3 residues: CASRFSGLGGNEQFF. CDR3 in DNA: TGTGCCAGCAGATTCTCCGGACTAGGAGGGAATGAGCAGTTCTTC.

This clone was seen only once. The chain joins TRBV7-2 to TRBJ1-1, with D unresolved. The CDR3 extends over 13 amino acids. Trimming stripped 2 bases from V and 4 bases from J, with 8 bases between. Germline-derived CDR1 and CDR2 are SGHTA and FQGNSA. The CDR3 coding sequence is TGTGCCAGCAGCTTATTGCCCGGCACTGAAGCTTTCTTT. The encoded protein is CASSLLPGTEAFF.

The chain links TRBV2 to TRBJ1-3; D remains unclear. Germline loops: CDR1 SNHLY, CDR2 FYNNEI. Trimming removed 8 bases from V and 3 bases from J, with 8 bases in between. The CDR3 runs 12 residues. DNA for the CDR3: TGTGCCAGCGCCTTAGATGGAAACACCATATATTTT. Its protein product is CASALDGNTIYF.

The CDR3 region is CASSLSAGLGQPQHF. The CDR3 region has the DNA TGTGCCAGCAGCTTATCGGCAGGGTTGGGACAGCCCCAGCATTTT. This chain links TRBV7-6 with TRBJ1-5; tentative D call: TRBD1 (5 bases). With 2 bases removed from V and 7 bases from J, the gap between germline ends came to 15 bases. Germline lookup yields CDR1 SGHVS and CDR2 FNYEAQ. The CDR3 consists of 15 residues.

This clone was counted only a few times. The V gene is TRBV30, the J gene TRBJ1-2; 7 bases align to TRBD1. The CDR3 totals 12 residues. Germline V lookup: CDR1 GTSNPN, CDR2 SVGIG (reference sequence). Trimming cost V 1 base and J 4 bases; bases outside gene matches: 0. The CDR3 here is CAWSGQGYGYTF. In DNA, the CDR3 is TGTGCCTGGAGTGGACAGGGCTATGGCTACACCTTC.

The rearrangement links TRBV5-4 to TRBJ1-4; TRBD1 is a possible D gene (6 bases). Trimming left V 1 base short and J 6 bases short, with 10 bases between. Germline CDR1 is SGHNT and CDR2 is YYREEE (reference sequence). The CDR3 loop spans 14 amino acids. The CDR3 loop reads CASSLRGTDEKLFF. CDR3 DNA: TGTGCCAGCAGCTTGAGGGGGACGGATGAAAAACTGTTTTTT.

This sequence joins TRBV7-6 and TRBJ1-1; no clear D gene. The CDR3 length is 17 residues. V was clipped by 5 bases and J by 2 bases, with 21 bases between them. CDR1 and CDR2 (germline): SGHVS, FNYEAQ. CDR3 in DNA: TGTGCCAGCAGCCCCTTGGTCTCCGGGGTTTATAACACTGAAGCTTTCTTT. Translating it yields CASSPLVSGVYNTEAFF. Filled out from reference TRBV7-6 and TRBJ1-1, the complete variable domain reads GAGVSQSPRYKVTKRGQDVALRCDPISGHVSLYWYRQALGQGPEFLTYFNYEAQQDKSGLPNDRFSAERPEGSISTLTIQRTEQRDSAMYRCASSPLVSGVYNTEAFFGQGTRLTVV.

This chain uses TRBV27 with TRBJ1-5; D is perhaps TRBD1 (6 bases). V gave up 2 bases and J gave up 3 bases, with 8 bases separating them. The CDR3 runs 14 residues. In germline, CDR1 is MNHEY, CDR2 SMNVEV (reference sequence). The CDR3 nucleotides are TGTGCCAGCAGTTTACAGGGGCTCAATCAGCCCCAGCATTTT. Translated: CASSLQGLNQPQHF.

The chain recombines TRBV19 with TRBJ2-5; tentatively, D is TRBD1 (6 bases). In germline, CDR1 is LNHDA, CDR2 SQIVND (reference sequence). Trimming pared 3 bases from V and 4 bases from J, leaving 9 bases between. This CDR3 comprises 13 residues. CDR3 amino acids: CASSIWGPETQYF. The CDR3 nucleotides read TGTGCCAGTAGTATTTGGGGGCCAGAGACCCAGTACTTC.

The chain recombines TRBV7-2 with TRBJ2-5, with D possibly being TRBD2 (5 bases). Germline V gives CDR1 SGHTA, CDR2 FQGNSA. V lost 5 bases to trimming and J lost 5 bases, with 9 bases between them. The CDR3 consists of 12 residues. Here the CDR3 DNA reads TGTGCCAGCAGCCGAGGGTTGGAGACCCAGTACTTC. Translating it yields CASSRGLETQYF. The full variable domain, in which reference TRBV7-2 and TRBJ2-5 provide the parts outside the CDR3, is GAGVSQSPSNKVTEKGKDVELRCDPISGHTALYWYRQSLGQGLEFLIYFQGNSAPDKSGLPSDRFSAERTGGSVSTLTIQRTQQEDSAVYLCASSRGLETQYFGPGTRLLVL.

The chain employs TRBV28 and TRBJ1-6, with a tentative D call TRBD1 (6 bases). Germline V lookup: CDR1 MDHEN, CDR2 SYDVKM. The CDR3 runs 14 residues. Trimming removed 5 bases at V and 7 bases at J, with 12 bases between. DNA of the CDR3: TGTGCCAGCAGTAAACAGGGTCCCAATTCACCCCTCCACTTT. Amino acids: CASSKQGPNSPLHF.

For the CDR3, the DNA is TGTGCCAGCAGTGATGCATCTCCCCGCGGGGGTTCCGGGGAGCTGTTTTTT. Translated, it gives CASSDASPRGGSGELFF. The V and J genes are TRBV2 and TRBJ2-2; 7 bases align to TRBD2. Germline CDR1 and CDR2: SNHLY and FYNNEI. The CDR3 sequence is 17 residues long. J gave up 6 bases and V 3 bases, and 13 bases lay outside the gene matches.

The chain employs TRBV10-1 and TRBJ2-6, with a weak D call TRBD1 (5 bases). From germline, CDR1 is WNHNN and CDR2 SYGVQD (reference sequence). The CDR3 runs to 17 residues. The V end lost 4 bases, the J end lost 2 bases, and 15 bases lay between the germline ends. The CDR3 loop reads CASSVTGRETGANVLTF. CDR3 in DNA: TGCGCCAGCAGTGTCACGGGCAGGGAAACTGGGGCCAACGTCCTGACTTTC.

This clone was detected only a few times. The CDR3: CASSLAGGRDQPQHF. The CDR3 nucleotides read TGTGCCAGCAGCTTAGCGGGAGGGAGGGATCAGCCCCAGCATTTT. V and J are TRBV7-8 and TRBJ1-5; D is ambiguous. The CDR3 length is 15 residues. The V and J ends lost 0 bases and 5 bases respectively, with 11 bases between them. Germline lookup yields CDR1 SGHVS and CDR2 FQNEAQ.

The gene calls are TRBV5-1 and TRBJ2-2, with D possibly matching TRBD2 (5 bases). V dropped 4 bases and J dropped 5 bases, with 18 bases sitting between them. Germline V gene sequence: CDR1 SGHRS, CDR2 YFSETQ. The CDR3 extends over 16 amino acids. The CDR3, as DNA: TGCGCCAGCAGCGAGGTCCTCTCGAGGGAGACCGGGGAGCTGTTTTTT. Translated: CASSEVLSRETGELFF. Full variable domain (remainder filled in from reference TRBV5-1 and TRBJ2-2): KAGVTQTPRYLIKTRGQQVTLSCSPISGHRSVSWYQQTPGQGLQFLFEYFSETQRNKGNFPGRFSGRQFSNSRSEMNVSTLELGDSALYLCASSEVLSRETGELFFGEGSRLTVL.

This sequence joins TRBV5-1 and TRBJ2-7; 7 bases line up with TRBD2. Germline CDR1 reads SGHRS; CDR2 reads YFSETQ. V gave up 2 bases and J gave up 2 bases; unmatched junction bases: 1. The CDR3 is 13 residues long. The CDR3, as DNA: TGCGCCAGCAGCTTCGGACTAGCCTACGAGCAGTACTTC. Protein: CASSFGLAYEQYF.